The rows below give T cell receptor beta chains drawn from one sample of a study of T cell repertoires in cytomegalovirus infection. From the reads, TCRdb called clonotypes with MiXCR, one entry per CDR3 protein. Altogether a few hundred thousand distinct CDR3 sequences are present, 15% to 20% being singletons, with the ten largest covering around 13%. Sequenced input: PBMCs. The receptors here all came from a human donor in good health (CMV status not recorded). Some clones in this sample may be carry-over from other donors' samples. CDR3s include the opening cysteine and the closing phenylalanine or tryptophan. D genes are given only for firm matches. Rows give clone size only sometimes, using once, few, many, or a class for an expanded clone.

D gene: TRBD1; clone size: NA; V gene: TRBV20-1; J gene: TRBJ1-6; CDR3 protein: CSARTPGTAYNSPLHF; CDR3 DNA: TGCAGTGCTAGAACGCCTGGGACAGCGTATAATTCACCCCTCCACTTT
D gene: NA; clone size: few; V gene: TRBV27; J gene: TRBJ2-7; CDR3 protein: CASRSVYEQYF; CDR3 DNA: TGTGCCAGCAGGTCGGTCTACGAGCAGTACTTC
D gene: TRBD2; clone size: NA; V gene: TRBV18; J gene: TRBJ2-1; CDR3 protein: CASSPPPGGDEQFF; CDR3 DNA: TGTGCCAGCTCACCACCGCCCGGGGGGGATGAGCAGTTCTTC
D gene: TRBD2; clone size: NA; V gene: TRBV3-1; J gene: TRBJ2-5; CDR3 protein: CASSQGDYPPETQYF; CDR3 DNA: TGTGCCAGCAGCCAAGGGGACTATCCCCCAGAGACCCAGTACTTC
D gene: NA; clone size: NA; V gene: TRBV20-1; J gene: TRBJ1-1; CDR3 protein: CSARDLPGLSTEAFF; CDR3 DNA: TGCAGTGCTAGAGATCTTCCAGGGCTTTCCACTGAAGCTTTCTTT
D gene: NA; clone size: few; V gene: TRBV28; J gene: TRBJ1-5; CDR3 protein: CASSLTSAGGKQPQHF; CDR3 DNA: TGTGCCAGCAGTTTGACGTCAGCTGGCGGGAAACAGCCCCAGCATTTT
D gene: NA; clone size: many; V gene: TRBV28; J gene: TRBJ1-5; CDR3 protein: CASSLSRRVNQPQHF; CDR3 DNA: TGTGCCAGCAGTTTATCGAGACGGGTTAATCAGCCCCAGCATTTT
D gene: NA; clone size: many; V gene: TRBV5-1; J gene: TRBJ2-1; CDR3 protein: CASSRENRAERFF; CDR3 DNA: TGCGCCAGCAGCCGTGAAAACCGGGCAGAACGGTTCTTC
D gene: NA; clone size: NA; V gene: TRBV28; J gene: TRBJ2-6; CDR3 protein: CASHMQQSGANVLTF; CDR3 DNA: TGTGCCAGCCACATGCAACAATCTGGGGCCAACGTCCTGACTTTC
D gene: NA; clone size: once; V gene: TRBV28; J gene: TRBJ2-7; CDR3 protein: CASSAVTYEQYF; CDR3 DNA: TGTGCCAGCAGTGCGGTTACCTACGAGCAGTACTTC
D gene: NA; clone size: few; V gene: TRBV28; J gene: TRBJ1-5; CDR3 protein: CASGTNPAFQPQHF; CDR3 DNA: TGTGCCAGCGGGACGAATCCCGCTTTTCAGCCCCAGCATTTT
D gene: NA; clone size: many; V gene: TRBV7-8; J gene: TRBJ1-1; CDR3 protein: CASSPDLENTEAFF; CDR3 DNA: TGTGCCAGCAGCCCGGACTTAGAGAACACTGAAGCTTTCTTT
D gene: NA; clone size: few; V gene: TRBV4-1; J gene: TRBJ2-7; CDR3 protein: CASSQDAAGVHYEQYF; CDR3 DNA: TGCGCCAGCAGCCAAGATGCGGCAGGGGTCCACTACGAGCAGTACTTC
D gene: TRBD2; clone size: many; V gene: TRBV10-3; J gene: TRBJ2-1; CDR3 protein: CAISESPSGGANEQFF; CDR3 DNA: TGTGCCATCAGTGAGTCCCCTAGCGGGGGGGCAAATGAGCAGTTCTTC
D gene: NA; clone size: few; V gene: TRBV5-4; J gene: TRBJ2-1; CDR3 protein: CASSLGTGSYNEQFF; CDR3 DNA: TGTGCCAGCAGCCTTGGGACTGGCTCCTACAATGAGCAGTTCTTC
D gene: NA; clone size: many; V gene: TRBV7-8; J gene: TRBJ2-3; CDR3 protein: CASSFQGRSSTDTQYF; CDR3 DNA: TGTGCCAGCAGCTTTCAGGGACGTTCAAGCACAGATACGCAGTATTTT
D gene: NA; clone size: NA; V gene: TRBV9; J gene: TRBJ2-3; CDR3 protein: CASSVVADTQYF; CDR3 DNA: TGTGCCAGCAGCGTAGTCGCAGATACGCAGTATTTT
D gene: TRBD1; clone size: few; V gene: TRBV12-3/TRBV12-4; J gene: TRBJ1-2; CDR3 protein: CASSESGTANYGYTF; CDR3 DNA: TGTGCCAGCAGCGAATCCGGGACAGCTAACTATGGCTACACCTTC
D gene: TRBD1; clone size: many; V gene: TRBV4-1; J gene: TRBJ1-6; CDR3 protein: CASSGGQGAYNSPLHF; CDR3 DNA: TGCGCCAGCAGCGGGGGACAGGGCGCCTATAATTCACCCCTCCACTTT
D gene: TRBD1; clone size: few; V gene: TRBV9; J gene: TRBJ2-1; CDR3 protein: CASSVRLGQGGNEQFF; CDR3 DNA: TGTGCCAGCAGCGTTCGTCTGGGACAGGGAGGCAATGAGCAGTTCTTC
D gene: TRBD1; clone size: NA; V gene: TRBV7-6; J gene: TRBJ2-3; CDR3 protein: CASSSRSGQGATDTQYF; CDR3 DNA: TGTGCCAGCAGCAGCCGGAGTGGACAGGGGGCAACGGATACGCAGTATTTT
D gene: TRBD1; clone size: few; V gene: TRBV4-2; J gene: TRBJ2-6; CDR3 protein: CASSQTLGQGSSGANVLTF; CDR3 DNA: TGTGCCAGCAGCCAGACCCTGGGACAGGGGAGCTCTGGGGCCAACGTCCTGACTTTC
D gene: NA; clone size: NA; V gene: TRBV4-3; J gene: TRBJ2-1; CDR3 protein: CASSPQLSSYNEQFF; CDR3 DNA: TGCGCCAGCAGTCCTCAATTGAGCTCCTACAATGAGCAGTTCTTC
D gene: TRBD2; clone size: many; V gene: TRBV7-2; J gene: TRBJ2-1; CDR3 protein: CASSSLAGTGNEQFF; CDR3 DNA: TGTGCCAGCAGCTCACTAGCGGGGACGGGGAATGAGCAGTTCTTC
D gene: TRBD1; clone size: few; V gene: TRBV5-4; J gene: TRBJ1-2; CDR3 protein: CASSLDRGYYYGYTF; CDR3 DNA: TGTGCCAGCAGCTTGGACAGGGGATATTACTATGGCTACACCTTC
D gene: TRBD2; clone size: NA; V gene: TRBV20-1; J gene: TRBJ2-5; CDR3 protein: CSTAGGAEGETQYF; CDR3 DNA: TGCAGTACCGCGGGGGGGGCGGAGGGGGAGACCCAGTACTTC
D gene: TRBD2; clone size: many; V gene: TRBV20-1; J gene: TRBJ2-1; CDR3 protein: CSATIGSRLAGRQPPSSYNEQFF; CDR3 DNA: TGCAGTGCCACCATCGGGTCGCGACTAGCGGGGCGGCAACCCCCAAGCTCCTACAATGAGCAGTTCTTC
D gene: TRBD2; clone size: NA; V gene: TRBV4-2; J gene: TRBJ2-1; CDR3 protein: CASSLYRSGGNYNEQFF; CDR3 DNA: TGTGCCAGCAGCCTCTATAGAAGCGGGGGGAACTACAATGAGCAGTTCTTC
D gene: TRBD1; clone size: many; V gene: TRBV7-2; J gene: TRBJ1-6; CDR3 protein: CASTLGTGASPLHF; CDR3 DNA: TGTGCCAGCACCCTAGGAACAGGGGCCTCACCCCTCCACTTT
D gene: TRBD1; clone size: many; V gene: TRBV7-9; J gene: TRBJ1-1; CDR3 protein: CASTLTGQGAEAFF; CDR3 DNA: TGTGCCAGCACCTTAACGGGACAGGGGGCCGAAGCTTTCTTT
D gene: NA; clone size: many; V gene: TRBV5-5; J gene: TRBJ1-1; CDR3 protein: CASSLSGMRGEAFF; CDR3 DNA: TGTGCCAGCAGCTTGTCAGGGATGCGCGGTGAAGCTTTCTTT
D gene: NA; clone size: NA; V gene: TRBV5-1; J gene: TRBJ2-3; CDR3 protein: CASSFSALNTDTQYF; CDR3 DNA: TGCGCCAGCAGCTTTTCAGCCCTTAATACAGATACGCAGTATTTT
D gene: NA; clone size: few; V gene: TRBV12-3/TRBV12-4; J gene: TRBJ2-4; CDR3 protein: CASRTGGGLGKNIQYF; CDR3 DNA: TGTGCCAGCAGAACCGGAGGAGGGTTAGGCAAAAACATTCAGTACTTC
D gene: NA; clone size: NA; V gene: TRBV20-1; J gene: TRBJ1-5; CDR3 protein: CSARVLLPGSNQPQHF; CDR3 DNA: TGCAGTGCTAGGGTGCTACTCCCGGGCAGCAATCAGCCCCAGCATTTT